Detailed here is one T cell receptor (beta chain). Its antigen is not known. The assay was immunoSEQ multiplex PCR, and TCRdb's table has in-frame clones only and misses some. Of about 24,000 clones in the sample, around 95% were seen once. This entry comes from a study of T cells in tuberculosis. Whole-study findings and limits: Active tuberculosis TCR-alpha repertoires lay closer to GMM-specific TCRs than IGRA-negative controls, suggesting clonal expansion. Samples were chosen by availability of cryopreserved specimens. Smaller alpha distances in active tuberculosis partly reflected shorter CDR3-alpha lengths.

V lost 2 bases, J lost 4 bases, and 8 bases stayed unmatched. CDR1 MNHNS and CDR2 SASEGT come from the germline V gene. The CDR3 length is 16 residues. Sequenced: PBMCs. This chain links TRBV6-1 with TRBJ2-7, with 10 bases matching TRBD1. The sequence derives from a donor under 30 with latent tuberculosis or without tuberculosis infection. CDR3 in amino acids: CASSEFTGQGRYEQYF. The CDR3 nucleotides are TGTGCCAGCAGTGAATTCACGGGACAGGGGAGGTACGAGCAGTACTTC.